A single sample gave rise to the 17 T cell receptor beta chains below, sequenced in a study of spatial heterogeneity in lung cancer. TCRdb re-called the 5' RACE reads with MiXCR, one entry per CDR3 protein. The repertoire holds over 70,000 distinct CDR3 sequences, about 9.5% seen once, with more than 1.5% in the top ten. Time point described: blood at routine non-recurrence follow-up after resection. Specimen: PBMCs, collected at follow-up. Receptors originate from a female donor with early-stage non-small cell lung cancer.

Many counts were recorded for this clonotype. V gene TRBV19 combines with J gene TRBJ1-5, with TRBD1 identical over 9 bases. The trim removed 3 bases at V and 0 bases at J, leaving 6 bases unmatched. The germline V gene encodes CDR1 LNHDA and CDR2 SQIVND (reference sequence). The CDR3 covers 17 residues. The CDR3 spells CASSMSWTGDSNQPQHF. CDR3 nucleotide sequence: TGTGCCAGTAGTATGAGTTGGACAGGGGATAGCAATCAGCCCCAGCATTTT.

This clonotype was picked up a small number of times. The rearrangement links TRBV28 to TRBJ2-3; 7 bases fit TRBD2. The CDR3 totals 15 residues. Germline V CDR1 and CDR2: MDHEN, SYDVKM. The V gene end was trimmed by 5 bases and the J gene end by 2 bases; junction bases not matched to a gene: 7. Here the CDR3 reads CASSKLADYTDTQYF. The CDR3 nucleotides read TGTGCCAGCAGTAAGCTAGCGGACTACACAGATACGCAGTATTTT.

This clonotype has a count of ten or more. The chain combines TRBV7-9 with TRBJ2-7, with D tentatively TRBD1 (6 bases). Trimming cost V 5 bases and J 3 bases, with 14 bases left between them. CDR1 SEHNR and CDR2 FQNEAQ come from the germline V gene (reference sequence). The CDR3 extends over 14 amino acids. CDR3 protein: CASSLQPDSYEQYF. The CDR3 DNA is TGTGCCAGCAGCCTCCAGCCGGACAGCTACGAGCAGTACTTC.

The chain combines TRBV7-9 with TRBJ2-1; 7 nucleotides match TRBD2. The trim removed 5 bases at V and 7 bases at J, leaving 14 bases unmatched. The CDR3 contains 16 residues. Looked up from germline, CDR1 is SEHNR and CDR2 is FQNEAQ (reference sequence). The CDR3 DNA sequence: TGTGCCAGCAGCCCCCCAGGCGGGAGACTTTATAATGAGCAGTTCTTC. Its translation: CASSPPGGRLYNEQFF.

This clonotype has ten or more counts. The chain couples TRBV18 to TRBJ1-1, with D maybe TRBD1 (5 bases). Germline lookup yields CDR1 KGHSH and CDR2 LQKENI. V was clipped by 4 bases and J by 6 bases, with 15 bases between them. The CDR3 is 14 residues long. Here the CDR3 reads CASSLGREEAEAFF. The DNA for the CDR3 is TGTGCCAGCTCACTGGGCAGGGAGGAGGCTGAAGCTTTCTTT.

The DNA for the CDR3 is TGCGCCAGCAGTGCAAACTACAATGAGCAGTTCTTC. Translated, it gives CASSANYNEQFF. The chain couples TRBV10-1 to TRBJ2-1; D gene ambiguous. This CDR3 is built from 12 residues. V was shortened by 4 bases and J by 3 bases, with 4 bases between the two germline ends. Germline assignment: CDR1 WNHNN and CDR2 SYGVQD (reference sequence).

This clonotype was seen many times. The gene calls are TRBV12-5 and TRBJ2-4; 14 nucleotides match TRBD2. J gave up 9 bases and V 0 bases, and 22 bases lay outside the gene matches. Germline-derived CDR1 and CDR2 are LGHNT and FRNRAP. The CDR3 sequence is 22 residues long. The CDR3 DNA is TGTGCTAGTGGTTTGGTAGTTTACTCCCGTCTGACTAGCGGGAGGGCCAGTGGCATTCAGTACTTC. Encoded protein: CASGLVVYSRLTSGRASGIQYF.

This clonotype has at least ten counts. The chain employs TRBV29-1 and TRBJ2-2, with 7 bases lining up with TRBD2. CDR3 size: 18 residues. V gave up 7 bases and J gave up 3 bases; unmatched junction bases: 20. Germline CDR1 reads SQVTM; CDR2 reads ANQGSEA. The CDR3 DNA is TGCAGCGCCATTCCGATATCGGGGGAGGGCCCTTACACCGGGGAGCTGTTTTTT. It yields the protein CSAIPISGEGPYTGELFF.

This clonotype was seen ten or more times. V usage is TRBV2 and J usage is TRBJ2-3; D possibly corresponds to TRBD1 (6 bases). The germline gives CDR1 SNHLY, CDR2 FYNNEI. With 7 bases removed from V and 2 bases from J, the gap between germline ends came to 13 bases. The CDR3 is 14 amino acids. The CDR3 protein is CASNSGVLTDTQYF. Written as DNA, the CDR3 is TGTGCCAGCAATTCAGGGGTTCTCACAGATACGCAGTATTTT.

This clonotype has ten or more counts. CDR3 sequence: CASRKRVLGGTGANVLTF. DNA of the CDR3: TGTGCCAGCAGGAAAAGGGTATTAGGGGGGACTGGGGCCAACGTCCTGACTTTC. This chain connects TRBV6-5 to TRBJ2-6; D may match TRBD1 or TRBD2 (6 bases each). CDR1 and CDR2 (germline): MNHEY, SVGAGI. The ends were cut back, 6 bases at V and 2 bases at J, with 20 bases in the middle. The CDR3 runs to 18 residues.

This clonotype was seen repeatedly, ten times or more. This chain connects TRBV20-1 to TRBJ2-7; 9 positions match TRBD2. The trim removed 5 bases at V and 5 bases at J, leaving 7 bases unmatched. The CDR3 consists of 13 residues. Per the germline V gene, CDR1 is DFQATT and CDR2 is SNEGSKA (reference sequence). CDR3 region: CSARVSGSHEQYF. The CDR3 nucleotides are TGCAGTGCTCGGGTTAGCGGGAGCCACGAGCAGTACTTC.

This clonotype was detected a few times. The chain joins TRBV7-2 to TRBJ2-2, with 9 nucleotides matching TRBD2. The CDR3 runs 18 residues. The J segment lost 1 base and the V segment lost 5 bases, leaving 11 bases of the junction unmatched. Germline CDR1 SGHTA, CDR2 FQGNSA. CDR3 coding DNA: TGTGCCAGCAGCCGCAACCTCCTAGCGGGGATGAACACCGGGGAGCTGTTTTTT. It codes for CASSRNLLAGMNTGELFF.

Ten or more counts support this clonotype. The J gene is TRBJ2-6, the V gene TRBV7-6, with a possible D match to TRBD1 (5 bases). Trimming cost V 5 bases and J 4 bases, with 15 bases left between them. This CDR3 contains 16 residues. In germline, CDR1 is SGHVS, CDR2 FNYEAQ. The CDR3 sequence: CASSPGAGFGANVLTF. CDR3 sequence (DNA): TGTGCCAGCAGCCCAGGTGCAGGGTTCGGGGCCAACGTCCTGACTTTC.

This clonotype was seen more than once but under ten times. This chain connects TRBV5-1 to TRBJ2-2; 9 bases map to TRBD2. The CDR3 loop spans 18 amino acids. Germline-derived CDR1 and CDR2 are SGHRS and YFSETQ. V shed 0 bases and J 4 bases; nucleotides not matched to a gene: 10. Written as DNA, the CDR3 is TGCGCCAGCAGCTTGGGATTCCGGAGTAGCGGGAGCACCGGGGAGCTGTTTTTT. As protein: CASSLGFRSSGSTGELFF.

This clonotype was seen many times. The V and J genes are TRBV12-3 or TRBV12-4 and TRBJ2-3; perhaps TRBD2 as D (5 bases). The V gene lost 3 bases and the J gene lost 5 bases, with 12 bases spanning the gap. This CDR3 is built from 14 residues. The CDR3 DNA sequence: TGTGCCAGCAGTTTCGGGGTGGGCGGAGATACGCAGTATTTT. Amino acids: CASSFGVGGDTQYF.

This clonotype was picked up many times. V is TRBV28 and J is TRBJ2-7, with no clear D. The CDR3 extends over 12 amino acids. Germline CDR1 MDHEN, CDR2 SYDVKM. V was cut by 6 bases and J by 5 bases, with 11 bases left in between. The CDR3 region is CASSPLSHEQYF. CDR3 in DNA: TGTGCCAGCAGCCCTCTGTCCCACGAGCAGTACTTC.

This clonotype was observed many times. V gene TRBV18 combines with J gene TRBJ1-1, with 7 bases identical to TRBD1. This CDR3 comprises 13 residues. From germline, CDR1 is KGHSH and CDR2 LQKENI. V was pared by 4 bases and J by 3 bases, with 2 bases of the junction left unmatched. Written as DNA, the CDR3 is TGTGCCAGCTCACTCGGACAGGACACTGAAGCTTTCTTT. This sequence encodes CASSLGQDTEAFF. The whole variable domain, filled in from reference TRBV18 and TRBJ1-1, reads NAGVMQNPRHLVRRRGQEARLRCSPMKGHSHVYWYRQLPEEGLKFMVYLQKENIIDESGMPKERFSAEFPKEGPSILRIQQVVRGDSAAYFCASSLGQDTEAFFGQGTRLTVV.